These 27 T cell receptor beta chains came from one sample sequenced in a study of cytomegalovirus exposure and HLA in healthy donors. A multiplex PCR was run with 60 Vbeta primers and 13 Jbeta primers. TCRdb's copy holds only in-frame clones and misses some; the assay was immunoSEQ multiplex PCR. The sample lists about 140,000 clones, roughly four fifths occurring once. Sequencing was done on a sample of PBMCs. These receptor sequences come from a woman aged 40 to 55 in good health and CMV-seronegative.

The V call is TRBV7-9, the J call TRBJ2-3; tentatively, D is TRBD1 (6 bases). Per the germline V gene, CDR1 is SEHNR and CDR2 is FQNEAQ (reference sequence). This CDR3 has 13 amino acids. Trimming took 3 bases from V and 5 from J, leaving 9 bases between them. CDR3 sequence: CASSFKGVDTQYF. For the CDR3, the DNA is TGTGCCAGCAGCTTTAAGGGGGTAGATACGCAGTATTTT.

This chain joins TRBV2 and TRBJ1-4, with 7 bases that match TRBD1. The J segment lost 7 bases and the V segment lost 5 bases, leaving 13 bases of the junction unmatched. The CDR3 sequence is 16 residues long. Germline V gene lookup returns CDR1 SNHLY and CDR2 FYNNEI. The CDR3 spells CASSLRGDPSSEKLFF. In nucleotides, the CDR3 is TGTGCCAGCAGTCTCAGGGGGGACCCCTCCAGTGAAAAACTGTTTTTT.

V gene TRBV28 combines with J gene TRBJ2-1, with 9 bases matching TRBD1. V lost 6 bases, J lost 5 bases, and 17 bases stayed unmatched. Germline CDR1 is MDHEN and CDR2 is SYDVKM. CDR3 length equals 18 residues. The CDR3 loop reads CASSLLGHRGLSDNEQFF. For the CDR3, the DNA is TGTGCCAGCAGCTTACTGGGCCACAGGGGGCTTTCGGACAATGAGCAGTTCTTC.

This sequence joins TRBV28 and TRBJ2-1; 9 nucleotides agree with TRBD2. The V and J ends lost 2 bases and 7 bases, in that order; junction bases with no gene match: 9. Germline assignment: CDR1 MDHEN and CDR2 SYDVKM. The CDR3 sequence is 16 residues long. CDR3 sequence (DNA): TGTGCCAGCAGTTTAGAGCGGGAGGCCACGGGAAATGAGCAGTTCTTC. It translates to CASSLEREATGNEQFF.

The chain combines TRBV5-6 with TRBJ2-5, with TRBD2 matching over 8 bases. With 0 bases clipped from V and 2 bases from J, the junction kept 9 bases outside the gene matches. This CDR3 region has 17 residues. Germline CDR1 SGHDT, CDR2 YYEEEE. CDR3 sequence (DNA): TGTGCCAGCAGCTTGGCTGGTTGGACGGGAGGGCAAGAGACCCAGTACTTC. Residues: CASSLAGWTGGQETQYF. The whole variable domain, remainder taken from reference TRBV5-6 and TRBJ2-5, is DAGVTQSPTHLIKTRGQQVTLRCSPKSGHDTVSWYQQALGQGPQFIFQYYEEEERQRGNFPDRFSGHQFPNYSSELNVNALLLGDSALYLCASSLAGWTGGQETQYFGPGTRLLVL.

The chain joins TRBV6-5 to TRBJ1-2, with 7 bases identical to TRBD1. CDR1 is MNHEY and CDR2 is SVGAGI in the germline V gene. The CDR3 is 12 residues long. The junction had 4 bases not matched to a gene; V was cut back by 5 bases and J by 7 bases. CDR3 sequence: CASSKAGGGYTF. The CDR3 region has the DNA TGTGCCAGCAGTAAGGCAGGGGGTGGCTACACCTTC.

The chain links TRBV6-5 to TRBJ1-5, with D possibly matching TRBD1 (6 bases). Germline V CDR1 and CDR2: MNHEY, SVGAGI. CDR3 length: 15 amino acids. Trimming stripped 6 bases from V and 0 bases from J, with 12 bases between. The CDR3, as DNA: TGTGCCAGCAGACTACAGGGATATAGCAATCAGCCCCAGCATTTT. Protein product: CASRLQGYSNQPQHF.

The rearrangement links TRBV6-5 to TRBJ2-1, with 12 bases matching TRBD2. The ends lost 6 bases at V and 9 bases at J; junction bases unmatched: 6. The germline V gene encodes CDR1 MNHEY and CDR2 SVGAGI. This CDR3 has 14 residues. The CDR3 is CASSRLAGVFEQFF. CDR3 DNA: TGTGCCAGCAGCAGACTAGCGGGAGTGTTTGAGCAGTTCTTC.

The V gene is TRBV6-1, the J gene TRBJ2-2; possibly TRBD1 for D (5 bases). V was cut by 10 bases and J by 3 bases, with 15 bases left in between. Germline V lookup: CDR1 MNHNS, CDR2 SASEGT. This CDR3 spans 14 amino acids. The CDR3 is CATQPQGDTGELFF. For the CDR3, the DNA is TGTGCCACCCAACCCCAGGGTGACACCGGGGAGCTGTTTTTT.

The CDR3, as DNA: TGTGCCAGTAACGAACAGGGGGCGTCGATTCAGCCCCAGCATTTT. This encodes CASNEQGASIQPQHF. This chain links TRBV19 with TRBJ1-5; 9 bases match TRBD1. There are 15 residues in the CDR3. The ends lost 7 bases at V and 6 bases at J; junction bases unmatched: 10. The germline V gene encodes CDR1 LNHDA and CDR2 SQIVND (reference sequence).

This sequence joins TRBV9 and TRBJ1-1, with a weak D call TRBD1 (5 bases). Trimming left V 3 bases short and J 4 bases short, with 16 bases between. CDR1 SGDLS and CDR2 YYNGEE come from the germline V gene. The CDR3 is 15 amino acids. The CDR3 region has the DNA TGTGCCAGCAGCGCAGTCAGGGTATCTGGCACTGAAGCTTTCTTT. This gives the protein CASSAVRVSGTEAFF.

The chain couples TRBV7-7 to TRBJ2-5; D gene uncertain. Per germline, CDR1 SSHAT and CDR2 FNYEAQ (reference sequence). V was pared by 0 bases and J by 5 bases, with 10 bases between. This CDR3 region has 14 residues. The CDR3 DNA is TGTGCCAGCAGCTTAGCCCGGGTATCGGAGACCCAGTACTTC. It is translated as CASSLARVSETQYF.

The chain combines TRBV19 with TRBJ1-5; 9 bases match TRBD1. CDR1 and CDR2 from the germline V gene are LNHDA and SQIVND (reference sequence). This CDR3 has 14 residues. The V segment lost 6 bases and the J segment 3 bases; nucleotides outside the gene matches: 3. The CDR3 sequence is CASRDRGFNQPQHF. The CDR3 bases are TGTGCCAGTAGGGACAGGGGATTCAATCAGCCCCAGCATTTT.

The chain joins TRBV6-5 to TRBJ1-1, with D perhaps matching TRBD1 (6 bases). V lost 6 bases and J lost 5, with 16 bases in between. This CDR3 comprises 14 residues. Germline V lookup: CDR1 MNHEY, CDR2 SVGAGI. The CDR3 coding sequence is TGTGCCAGCAGCCCCCGGGGGGGCCGGACTGAAGCTTTCTTT. Encoded protein: CASSPRGGRTEAFF.

The CDR3 DNA follows: TGTGCCAGCAGCTCGACTAGCGGGAGGAACAATGAGCAGTTCTTC. It yields the protein CASSSTSGRNNEQFF. The J gene is TRBJ2-1, the V gene TRBV11-3; 13 bases match TRBD2. Germline V CDR1 and CDR2: SGHNT, YENEEA. V lost 4 bases to trimming and J lost 5 bases; unmatched junction nucleotides: 2. The CDR3 length is 15 residues.

The rearrangement uses TRBV2 and TRBJ2-3, with 8 bases lining up with TRBD1. V dropped 6 bases and J dropped 0; count of bases not matched to a gene: 5. CDR3 length: 15 amino acids. Germline V gene sequence: CDR1 SNHLY, CDR2 FYNNEI. The CDR3 loop reads CASSRQGLSTDTQYF. The CDR3 DNA is TGTGCCAGCAGCCGACAGGGGTTGAGCACAGATACGCAGTATTTT.

The chain couples TRBV5-1 to TRBJ2-3; 14 nucleotides line up with TRBD2. CDR3 length equals 19 residues. The germline V gene encodes CDR1 SGHRS and CDR2 YFSETQ. Unmatched junction bases numbered 13, after V lost 4 bases and J lost 3 bases. DNA of the CDR3: TGCGCCAGCAGCCATGGCCCGGGACTAGCGGGAGTGGAAACAGATACGCAGTATTTT. This sequence encodes CASSHGPGLAGVETDTQYF.

This rearrangement joins TRBV7-6 to TRBJ1-1, with a tentative D call TRBD1 (6 bases). The CDR3 contains 14 residues. The germline V gene encodes CDR1 SGHVS and CDR2 FNYEAQ. V was pared by 5 bases and J by 1 base, with 11 bases between. In DNA, the CDR3 is TGTGCCAGCAGCACCGGGACATCGAACACTGAAGCTTTCTTT. Translated: CASSTGTSNTEAFF. Supplemented by reference TRBV7-6 and TRBJ1-1, the full variable domain reads GAGVSQSPRYKVTKRGQDVALRCDPISGHVSLYWYRQALGQGPEFLTYFNYEAQQDKSGLPNDRFSAERPEGSISTLTIQRTEQRDSAMYRCASSTGTSNTEAFFGQGTRLTVV.

The gene calls are TRBV18 and TRBJ1-2; possibly TRBD1 for D (6 bases). With 3 bases removed from V and 5 bases from J, the gap between germline ends came to 13 bases. Germline V gene sequence: CDR1 KGHSH, CDR2 LQKENI. CDR3 length: 14 residues. The CDR3, as DNA: TGTGCCAGCTCACCGCAGGATGGACAGTATGGCTACACCTTC. This translates into CASSPQDGQYGYTF.

The count of this clone is one. The chain links TRBV28 to TRBJ1-2, with 8 positions matching TRBD1. V was pared by 5 bases and J by 8 bases, with 10 bases of the junction left unmatched. This CDR3 comprises 14 residues. Germline CDR1 is MDHEN and CDR2 is SYDVKM. The CDR3 DNA reads as TGTGCCAGCAGTCGGACAGGGCCCAGGGAAGGCTACACCTTC. This codes for CASSRTGPREGYTF.

The chain has TRBV7-9 and TRBJ2-3, with D tentatively TRBD1 (5 bases). V lost 6 bases and J 2 bases, leaving 21 bases between the germline ends. Germline V gene data show CDR1 as SEHNR and CDR2 as FQNEAQ (reference sequence). This CDR3 region has 17 residues. CDR3 DNA sequence: TGTGCCAGCAGACCTAGGGGCCCGCACGGGCCCACAGATACGCAGTATTTT. This sequence encodes CASRPRGPHGPTDTQYF.

This clone came up a few times. The rearrangement links TRBV5-4 to TRBJ2-1; D perhaps matches TRBD2 (6 bases). Trimming left V 6 bases short and J 0 bases short, with 10 bases between. The CDR3 length is 14 residues. The germline CDR1 and CDR2 sequences are SGHNT and YYREEE (reference sequence). The CDR3 nucleotides read TGTGCCAGCACTAGCGCTAGCTCCTACAATGAGCAGTTCTTC. Its translation is CASTSASSYNEQFF.

This clone was observed a single time. The J gene is TRBJ2-1, the V gene TRBV28; D is possibly TRBD1 (7 bases). Trimming shortened V by 5 bases and J by 3 bases, and 17 bases separated the two germline ends. Germline CDR1 and CDR2: MDHEN and SYDVKM. CDR3 length: 16 amino acids. This CDR3 reads CASSSPQGGLYNEQFF. The CDR3 coding sequence is TGTGCCAGCAGTAGCCCGCAGGGGGGCCTCTACAATGAGCAGTTCTTC.

V usage is TRBV5-4 and J usage is TRBJ2-7; 9 bases match TRBD1. This CDR3 has 18 amino acids. The J segment lost 5 bases and the V segment lost 1 base, leaving 16 bases of the junction unmatched. In germline, CDR1 is SGHNT, CDR2 YYREEE (reference sequence). CDR3 loop: CASSLKTPGTGRSNEQYF. The CDR3 nucleotides are TGTGCCAGCAGCTTGAAAACACCCGGGACAGGGAGATCAAACGAGCAGTACTTC.

V usage is TRBV5-4 and J usage is TRBJ2-2, with D possibly TRBD1 on 5 matching bases. V dropped 4 bases and J dropped 0 bases, with 10 bases sitting between them. The CDR3 is 15 residues long. The V gene's germline CDR1 is SGHNT and CDR2 YYREEE (reference sequence). CDR3 sequence reads: CASSPRQTNTGELFF. CDR3 nucleotides: TGTGCCAGCAGCCCGAGACAGACGAACACCGGGGAGCTGTTTTTT.

V usage is TRBV11-2 and J usage is TRBJ1-1; TRBD1 agrees at 9 bases. V was pared by 5 bases and J by 14 bases, with 12 bases of the junction left unmatched. This CDR3 spans 13 amino acids. Germline CDR1 is SGHAT and CDR2 is FQNNGV. This chain's CDR3 is CASSPGTGYQGFF. CDR3 nucleotide sequence: TGTGCCAGCAGCCCGGGGACAGGGTATCAAGGCTTCTTT.

This clone turned up a few times. The chain is built from TRBV4-1 and TRBJ1-3; D is ambiguous. V lost 4 bases and J 1 base, leaving 5 bases between the germline ends. CDR1 MGHRA and CDR2 YSYEKL come from the germline V gene. The CDR3 totals 13 residues. The CDR3 DNA sequence: TGCGCCAGCAGCCTACAGTCTGGAAACACCATATATTTT. This translates into CASSLQSGNTIYF.